Listed here are 32 T cell receptor beta chains from one sample, sequenced in a study of Ad26.COV2.S vaccination and SARS-CoV-2 variants. TCRdb keeps only in-frame clones here, not all; method: immunoSEQ multiplex PCR. This sample yields 180,000 or so clones, of which around nine tenths are seen a single time; 5% to 7% belongs to the top ten. The specimen comprised peripheral blood, sampled after recovery from COVID-19. These receptors were obtained from a human donor who had recovered from COVID-19.

This clone appeared a single time. V gene TRBV3-1 (or the pseudogene TRBV3-2) combines with J gene TRBJ2-3; no clear D. V was trimmed by 1 base and J by 6 bases, leaving 8 bases between them. CDR1 and CDR2 from the germline V gene are LGHDT and YNNKEL (reference sequence). The CDR3 sequence is 13 residues long. The CDR3, as DNA: TGTGCCAGCAGCCAAGTTCAAGGTGATACGCAGTATTTT. It is translated as CASSQVQGDTQYF.

The chain has TRBV2 and TRBJ2-3; the D gene is possibly TRBD2 (6 bases). With 2 bases removed from V and 0 bases from J, the gap between germline ends came to 9 bases. Per germline, CDR1 SNHLY and CDR2 FYNNEI. CDR3 size: 15 residues. CDR3 protein: CASSEWRDSTDTQYF. For the CDR3, the DNA is TGTGCCAGCAGTGAATGGCGGGATAGCACAGATACGCAGTATTTT.

In its sample, this clone was seen once. The J gene is TRBJ1-5, the V gene TRBV19; D is uncertain. CDR1 LNHDA and CDR2 SQIVND come from the germline V gene (reference sequence). This CDR3 is 14 amino acids long. The V and J ends lost 6 bases and 4 bases respectively, with 13 bases between them. The CDR3 nucleotides read TGTGCCAGTAGGAGGTGGCAAACTAATCAGCCCCAGCATTTT. Its protein product is CASRRWQTNQPQHF.

The J gene is TRBJ2-1, the V gene TRBV18; D unresolved. Germline assignment: CDR1 KGHSH and CDR2 LQKENI. V was pared by 3 bases and J by 1 base, with 4 bases between. The CDR3 runs to 13 residues. The CDR3 protein is CASSPRSYNEQFF. In nucleotides, the CDR3 is TGTGCCAGCTCACCCAGATCCTACAATGAGCAGTTCTTC.

The rearrangement joins TRBV28 to TRBJ2-5; D ambiguous. Trimming stripped 6 bases from V and 3 bases from J, with 20 bases between. The CDR3 length is 16 residues. CDR1 is MDHEN and CDR2 is SYDVKM in the germline V gene. The CDR3: CASSYMTGAVEETQYF. The CDR3 nucleotides are TGTGCCAGCAGCTATATGACCGGTGCGGTTGAAGAGACCCAGTACTTC.

Notes on this clone: Sequence at one end of the junction differs from germline and may be a read error. The chain links TRBV7-2 to TRBJ2-1, with D possibly matching TRBD1 (6 bases). The CDR3 is made up of 15 amino acids. In germline, CDR1 is SGHTA, CDR2 FQGNSA. The CDR3 protein is CASTLTGQRVNEQFF. DNA of the CDR3: TGTGCCAGCACCTTAACGGGACAAAGGGTGAATGAGCAGTTCTTC. Based on the CDR3 plus reference TRBV7-2 and TRBJ2-1, the full variable domain is GAGVSQSPSNKVTEKGKDVELRCDPISGHTALYWYRQSLGQGLEFLIYFQGNSAPDKSGLPSDRFSAERTGGSVSTLTIQRTQQEDSAVYLCASTLTGQRVNEQFFGPGTRLTVL.

V and J are TRBV5-6 and TRBJ2-4; D possibly corresponds to TRBD2 (5 bases). The V end lost 5 bases, the J end lost 4 bases, and 13 bases lay between the germline ends. Germline V gene data show CDR1 as SGHDT and CDR2 as YYEEEE. The CDR3 sequence is 14 residues long. The CDR3: CASRGTGNKNIQYF. CDR3 DNA: TGTGCCAGCAGAGGAACGGGGAATAAAAACATTCAGTACTTC. Variable domain in full (rest from reference TRBV5-6 and TRBJ2-4): DAGVTQSPTHLIKTRGQQVTLRCSPKSGHDTVSWYQQALGQGPQFIFQYYEEEERQRGNFPDRFSGHQFPNYSSELNVNALLLGDSALYLCASRGTGNKNIQYFGAGTRLSVL.

The J gene is TRBJ1-1, the V gene TRBV7-9; possible D gene TRBD1, 5 bases. This CDR3 is built from 15 residues. The germline V and J ends were trimmed by 4 bases and 0 bases, with 12 bases remaining between them. Per the germline V gene, CDR1 is SEHNR and CDR2 is FQNEAQ (reference sequence). The CDR3 loop is CASSSGTLMNTEAFF. Written as DNA, the CDR3 is TGTGCCAGCAGCTCGGGGACCCTCATGAACACTGAAGCTTTCTTT.

The chain uses TRBV7-9 and TRBJ1-3; D gene ambiguous. This CDR3 region has 15 residues. With 3 bases removed from V and 0 bases from J, the gap between germline ends came to 9 bases. Germline assignment: CDR1 SEHNR and CDR2 FQNEAQ (reference sequence). DNA for the CDR3: TGTGCCAGCAGCTTCGACGGGAGCTCTGGAAACACCATATATTTT. This encodes CASSFDGSSGNTIYF.

This chain connects TRBV11-1 to TRBJ1-2; tentative D call: TRBD1 (5 bases). Germline CDR1 is SGHAT and CDR2 is FQDESV (reference sequence). The CDR3 is made up of 16 amino acids. V lost 5 bases to trimming and J lost 5 bases, with 21 bases between them. CDR3 bases: TGTGCCAGCAGCCCCCCCCTGACAGTCTCGCCATATGGCTACACCTTC. This sequence encodes CASSPPLTVSPYGYTF.

The chain joins TRBV12-3 or TRBV12-4 to TRBJ1-2, with a weak D call TRBD1 (6 bases). The V and J ends lost 8 bases and 8 bases respectively, with 15 bases between them. CDR3 size: 12 residues. The CDR3 sequence: CASVGGPGGYTF. DNA of the CDR3: TGTGCCAGCGTAGGGGGGCCCGGGGGCTACACCTTC.

The rearrangement links TRBV6-5 to TRBJ2-5, with D possibly being TRBD1 (5 bases). The length of the CDR3 is 12 residues. Germline-derived CDR1 and CDR2 are MNHEY and SVGAGI. Trimming left V 8 bases short and J 5 bases short, with 12 bases between. The CDR3 DNA follows: TGTGCCAGCTCCAGGGTCTGGGAGACCCAGTACTTC. Protein: CASSRVWETQYF.

This clone has a handful of counts. This chain links TRBV7-8 with TRBJ1-6; no clear D. The germline V gene has CDR1 SGHVS and CDR2 FQNEAQ. The CDR3 length is 16 residues. V dropped 3 bases and J dropped 0 bases, with 9 bases sitting between them. CDR3 region: CASSLGSSSYNSPLHF. The DNA of the CDR3 is TGTGCCAGCAGCTTGGGATCTAGCTCCTATAATTCACCCCTCCACTTT.

The CDR3 reads CAWSVRRVSEAFF. CDR3 DNA sequence: TGTGCCTGGAGTGTACGTCGGGTCTCTGAAGCTTTCTTT. V usage is TRBV30 and J usage is TRBJ1-1; D gene uncertain. Trimming stripped 0 bases from V and 6 bases from J, with 11 bases between. The CDR3 has 13 amino acids. Germline V gene lookup returns CDR1 GTSNPN and CDR2 SVGIG (reference sequence).

The genes are TRBV9 and TRBJ2-7, with TRBD1 matching over 9 bases. Germline V gene data show CDR1 as SGDLS and CDR2 as YYNGEE. After removal of 3 bases from V and 7 bases from J, the junction contained 8 bases not matched to a gene. CDR3 length: 14 residues. Here the CDR3 DNA reads TGTGCCAGCAGCGACAAGAGACAGGGGGTGGAGCAGTACTTC. It specifies CASSDKRQGVEQYF.

The chain recombines TRBV3-1 (or the pseudogene TRBV3-2) with TRBJ2-3; TRBD1 is a possible D gene (5 bases). The CDR3 loop spans 15 amino acids. The germline V gene has CDR1 LGHDT and CDR2 YNNKEL (reference sequence). V was cut by 1 base and J by 9 bases, with 17 bases left in between. The CDR3 nucleotides are TGTGCCAGCAGCCAAGTGCGCGAAACGCAGGGAACGCAGTATTTT. Protein sequence: CASSQVRETQGTQYF.

J is TRBJ1-2 and V is TRBV7-9; D may be TRBD1 (6 bases). The CDR3 runs to 16 residues. Germline CDR1 is SEHNR and CDR2 is FQNEAQ (reference sequence). V gave up 1 base and J gave up 6 bases, with 18 bases separating them. The CDR3 nucleotides are TGTGCCAGCAGCTTAGGGGGGCCAGGAGAGGGTAATGGCTACACCTTC. This encodes CASSLGGPGEGNGYTF.

This sequence joins TRBV11-2 and TRBJ2-7; no clear D. V gave up 1 base and J gave up 3 bases, with 7 bases separating them. CDR1 and CDR2 from the germline V gene are SGHAT and FQNNGV. The CDR3 length is 13 residues. This CDR3 is CASSLGAGYEQYF. The CDR3 nucleotides read TGTGCCAGCAGCTTAGGGGCTGGCTACGAGCAGTACTTC. Using reference TRBV11-2 and TRBJ2-7 for the parts outside the CDR3, the full variable domain is EAGVAQSPRYKIIEKRQSVAFWCNPISGHATLYWYQQILGQGPKLLIQFQNNGVVDDSQLPKDRFSAERLKGVDSTLKIQPAKLEDSAVYLCASSLGAGYEQYFGPGTRLTVT.

This chain connects TRBV9 to TRBJ2-3; 11 nucleotides line up with TRBD2. The CDR3 has 16 residues. Trimming removed 3 bases from V and 5 bases from J; junction bases left unmatched: 8. Germline V CDR1 and CDR2: SGDLS, YYNGEE. The CDR3 bases are TGTGCCAGCAGCGCCGTACTAGCGGGAGTTGAAGATACGCAGTATTTT. Amino acid sequence: CASSAVLAGVEDTQYF.

The chain employs TRBV5-5 and TRBJ1-1, with D tentatively TRBD1 (6 bases). The CDR3 covers 14 residues. The germline CDR1 and CDR2 sequences are SGHKS and YYEKEE (reference sequence). V was trimmed by 5 bases and J by 6 bases, leaving 17 bases between them. The DNA for the CDR3 is TGTGCCAGCAGACTCGATGGGGGCAGGGCTGAAGCTTTCTTT. It is translated as CASRLDGGRAEAFF.

J is TRBJ2-2 and V is TRBV10-3; 10 bases agree with TRBD2. J was trimmed by 0 bases and V by 7 bases; bases with no gene match: 5. From germline, CDR1 is ENHRY and CDR2 SYGVKD. This CDR3 has 16 amino acids. CDR3 nucleotide sequence: TGTGCCATCACCACAGGACTAGCGGCGAACACCGGGGAGCTGTTTTTT. It yields the protein CAITTGLAANTGELFF.

CDR3 sequence reads: CASHGTVPHNEQFF. The CDR3 region has the DNA TGCGCCAGCCATGGGACAGTTCCCCACAATGAGCAGTTCTTC. V usage is TRBV10-2 and J usage is TRBJ2-1; 7 bases match TRBD1. Germline V lookup: CDR1 WSHSY, CDR2 SAAADI. The CDR3 covers 14 residues. With 8 bases clipped from V and 5 bases from J, the junction kept 9 bases outside the gene matches.

This rearrangement joins TRBV5-4 to TRBJ2-3, with 7 bases lining up with TRBD1. Germline V gene lookup returns CDR1 SGHNT and CDR2 YYREEE (reference sequence). J was trimmed by 0 bases and V by 6 bases; bases with no gene match: 4. The CDR3 contains 14 residues. CDR3 coding DNA: TGTGCCAGCATGGACAGGATAAGCACAGATACGCAGTATTTT. Encoded protein: CASMDRISTDTQYF.

V is TRBV2 and J is TRBJ1-4; 10 bases align to TRBD1. Germline CDR1 is SNHLY and CDR2 is FYNNEI. The CDR3 loop spans 14 amino acids. The V gene end was trimmed by 8 bases and the J gene end by 4 bases; junction bases not matched to a gene: 4. This CDR3 is CASAWTGGNEKLFF. The CDR3 DNA follows: TGTGCCAGCGCTTGGACAGGGGGTAATGAAAAACTGTTTTTT. The entire variable domain, with the rest obtained from reference TRBV2 and TRBJ1-4, is as follows: EPEVTQTPSHQVTQMGQEVILRCVPISNHLYFYWYRQILGQKVEFLVSFYNNEISEKSEIFDDQFSVERPDGSNFTLKIRSTKLEDSAMYFCASAWTGGNEKLFFGSGTQLSVL.

This clone was observed a handful of times. The chain has TRBV19 and TRBJ1-6; 9 bases fit TRBD1. Germline lookup yields CDR1 LNHDA and CDR2 SQIVND (reference sequence). Losses at the gene ends were 9 bases for V and 9 bases for J; bases not matched to a gene: 9. The CDR3 consists of 14 residues. The chain's CDR3 is CASWDRASVSPLHF. The CDR3 nucleotides are TGTGCCAGCTGGGACAGGGCGTCTGTTTCACCCCTCCACTTT.

The genes are TRBV19 and TRBJ2-3; D gene uncertain. This CDR3 is 13 amino acids long. CDR1 is LNHDA and CDR2 is SQIVND in the germline V gene (reference sequence). Trimming took off 4 bases at V and 2 bases at J, with 7 bases between the two ends. The CDR3 protein is CASSSGFTDTQYF. CDR3 DNA sequence: TGTGCCAGTAGTAGCGGATTCACAGATACGCAGTATTTT.

The genes are TRBV7-9 and TRBJ2-3; 7 bases align to TRBD2. V shed 1 base and J 1 base; nucleotides not matched to a gene: 5. Germline-derived CDR1 and CDR2 are SEHNR and FQNEAQ (reference sequence). The CDR3 sequence is 16 residues long. The CDR3 region is CASSLVATSRTDTQYF. The DNA of the CDR3 is TGTGCCAGCAGCTTAGTCGCGACTAGCCGCACAGATACGCAGTATTTT.

J is TRBJ2-2 and V is TRBV3-1 (or the pseudogene TRBV3-2); D is possibly TRBD2 (5 bases). The CDR3 length is 14 residues. Germline values: CDR1 LGHDT, CDR2 YNNKEL (reference sequence). Trimming cost V 2 bases and J 5 bases, with 9 bases left between them. CDR3 DNA: TGTGCCAGCAGCCAACCAACTAGGACCGGGGAGCTGTTTTTT. As protein: CASSQPTRTGELFF.

The rearrangement joins TRBV6-5 to TRBJ2-7; 8 nucleotides agree with TRBD2. Germline V CDR1 and CDR2: MNHEY, SVGAGI. Trimming took 0 bases from V and 3 from J; bases not matched to a gene: 4. The CDR3 spans 15 residues. The CDR3 coding sequence is TGTGCCAGCAGTTACTCCCTAGCGGGTTTCTACGAGCAGTACTTC. Translating it yields CASSYSLAGFYEQYF.

The chain employs TRBV27 and TRBJ1-3; the match to TRBD1 covers 8 bases. With V trimmed by 5 bases and J by 4 bases, 7 bases remained unmatched. This CDR3 is built from 15 residues. Germline loops: CDR1 MNHEY, CDR2 SMNVEV (reference sequence). The CDR3 DNA reads TGTGCCAGCAGTCCCGGGACAGGTCAGGGAAACACCATATATTTT. Translation: CASSPGTGQGNTIYF.

The rearrangement links TRBV6-5 to TRBJ2-1; D is possibly TRBD1 or TRBD2 (6 bases each). The CDR3 spans 14 residues. Germline V gives CDR1 MNHEY, CDR2 SVGAGI. Between the trimmed V and J ends, which lost 11 bases and 9 bases, there was a span of 23 bases. The CDR3 spells CASEGGTPRSEQFF. The CDR3 nucleotides read TGTGCCTCTGAAGGGGGGACTCCTCGAAGTGAGCAGTTCTTC.

This sequence joins TRBV25-1 and TRBJ1-1, with D possibly TRBD1 on 6 matching bases. V was shortened by 8 bases and J by 5 bases, with 15 bases between the two germline ends. The CDR3 is 13 residues long. Germline-derived CDR1 and CDR2 are MGHDK and SYGVNS. The CDR3 region has the DNA TGTGCCAGCGGGGGCCTGGGGGTTACTGAAGCTTTCTTT. It is translated as CASGGLGVTEAFF.